These 10 T cell receptor beta chains were all obtained from the same sample, sequenced in a study of blood T cell repertoires in COVID-19. Assay used: immunoSEQ multiplex PCR; TCRdb lists only in-frame clones, some missing. The sample carries roughly 100,000 clones, about 90% recorded once. The sample consisted of peripheral blood. These receptors all stem from a man at least 80 years old with acute or convalescent COVID-19.

The chain is built from TRBV28 and TRBJ1-1, with D possibly TRBD1 on 5 matching bases. The CDR3 loop spans 14 amino acids. The germline V gene has CDR1 MDHEN and CDR2 SYDVKM. Trimming stripped 4 bases from V and 5 bases from J, with 14 bases between. CDR3 protein: CASSSDSLRTEAFF. The CDR3 DNA reads TGTGCCAGCAGTTCAGACAGTTTAAGAACTGAAGCTTTCTTT. The whole variable domain, remainder taken from reference TRBV28 and TRBJ1-1, is DVKVTQSSRYLVKRTGEKVFLECVQDMDHENMFWYRQDPGLGLRLIYFSYDVKMKEKGDIPEGYSVSREKKERFSLILESASTNQTSMYLCASSSDSLRTEAFFGQGTRLTVV.

V gene TRBV15 combines with J gene TRBJ1-5, with D perhaps TRBD1 (5 bases). The germline CDR1 and CDR2 sequences are LNHNV and YYDKDF (reference sequence). Trimming pared 8 bases from V and 3 bases from J, leaving 8 bases between. The CDR3 covers 12 residues. The DNA of the CDR3 is TGTGCCACCGGACACAACAATCAGCCCCAGCATTTT. As protein: CATGHNNQPQHF. The variable domain in full, completed from reference TRBV15 and TRBJ1-5, reads DAMVIQNPRYQVTQFGKPVTLSCSQTLNHNVMYWYQQKSSQAPKLLFHYYDKDFNNEADTPDNFQSRRPNTSFCFLDIRSPGLGDTAMYLCATGHNNQPQHFGDGTRLSIL.

The V and J genes are TRBV7-3 and TRBJ2-1; weak D call: TRBD1 (6 bases). Deletions cut 1 base from V and 2 bases from J, with 9 bases between. The CDR3 is 15 residues long. The germline gives CDR1 SGHTA, CDR2 FQGTGA. The CDR3 DNA sequence: TGTGCCAGCAGCTTAATCGGGGACACCTACAATGAGCAGTTCTTC. Protein: CASSLIGDTYNEQFF.

The rearrangement joins TRBV11-2 to TRBJ2-7; 10 bases match TRBD2. This CDR3 contains 15 residues. Germline V lookup: CDR1 SGHAT, CDR2 FQNNGV. Unmatched junction bases numbered 2, after V lost 2 bases and J lost 1 base. DNA for the CDR3: TGTGCCAGCAGCTTAACTAGCGGGAAGTCCTACGAGCAGTACTTC. This translates into CASSLTSGKSYEQYF.

The table lists this clone with a count of one. V gene TRBV5-1 combines with J gene TRBJ1-5; TRBD1 matches 7 bases. V gave up 0 bases and J gave up 4 bases; unmatched junction bases: 4. Germline V CDR1 and CDR2: SGHRS, YFSETQ. This CDR3 region has 15 residues. The CDR3 region has the DNA TGCGCCAGCAGCTTGGAGACAGGGCTAAATCAGCCCCAGCATTTT. Protein product: CASSLETGLNQPQHF.

The chain is built from TRBV10-1 and TRBJ1-5; 7 bases agree with TRBD1. The CDR3 has 15 residues. V shed 2 bases, J shed 9 bases, and the junction held 10 bases outside the gene matches. CDR1 is WNHNN, CDR2 SYGVQD, per germline (reference sequence). The CDR3 DNA sequence: TGCGCCAGCAGTGAGGGACAGGCGAACCCATCGCCCCAGCATTTT. The encoded protein is CASSEGQANPSPQHF.

As DNA, the CDR3 is TGTGCCAGCACCGGGGGGGGGCCGACCTACGAGCAGTACTTC. Its translation is CASTGGGPTYEQYF. This sequence joins TRBV28 and TRBJ2-7; TRBD2 aligns across 8 bases. The CDR3 length is 14 residues. Germline CDR1 is MDHEN and CDR2 is SYDVKM. Trimming took 7 bases from V and 2 from J; bases not matched to a gene: 7.

The rearrangement links TRBV6-1 to TRBJ2-5; 11 bases agree with TRBD2. CDR3 size: 17 residues. V trimming: 1 base; J trimming: 4 bases; junction bases outside the gene matches: 8. Germline values: CDR1 MNHNS, CDR2 SASEGT. CDR3 sequence: CASSEGISGGAGETQYF. CDR3 bases: TGTGCCAGCAGTGAAGGGATTAGCGGGGGGGCCGGAGAGACCCAGTACTTC.

The chain is built from TRBV12-3 or TRBV12-4 and TRBJ2-5, with no clear D. Between the trimmed V and J ends, which lost 0 bases and 5 bases, there was a span of 7 bases. This CDR3 region has 13 residues. CDR3 in amino acids: CASSLALSETQYF. CDR3 coding DNA: TGTGCCAGCAGTTTAGCGCTATCGGAGACCCAGTACTTC.

This chain joins TRBV2 and TRBJ2-6; no firm D call. V lost 2 bases and J 0 bases, leaving 11 bases between the germline ends. The CDR3 covers 17 residues. Germline CDR1 SNHLY, CDR2 FYNNEI. In nucleotides, the CDR3 is TGTGCCAGCAGTGAACGAGGCAGCGTCTCTGGGGCCAACGTCCTGACTTTC. Its protein product is CASSERGSVSGANVLTF.